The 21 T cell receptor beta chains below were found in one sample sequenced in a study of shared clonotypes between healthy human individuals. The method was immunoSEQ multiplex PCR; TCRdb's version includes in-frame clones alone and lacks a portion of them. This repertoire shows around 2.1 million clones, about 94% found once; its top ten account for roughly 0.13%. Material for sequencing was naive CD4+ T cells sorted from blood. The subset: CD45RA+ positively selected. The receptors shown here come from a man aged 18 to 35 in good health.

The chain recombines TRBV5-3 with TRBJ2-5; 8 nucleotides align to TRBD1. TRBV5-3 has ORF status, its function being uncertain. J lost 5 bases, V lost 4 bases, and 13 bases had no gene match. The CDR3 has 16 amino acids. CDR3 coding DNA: TGTGCCAGAAGCCCCACCCGTACAGGGGGATGGGAGACCCAGTACTTC. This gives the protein CARSPTRTGGWETQYF.

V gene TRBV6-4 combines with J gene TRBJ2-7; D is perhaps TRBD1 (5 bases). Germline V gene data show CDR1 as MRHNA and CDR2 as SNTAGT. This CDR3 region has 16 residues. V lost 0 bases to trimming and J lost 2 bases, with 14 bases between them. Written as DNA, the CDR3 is TGTGCCAGCAGTGACTCGAAATTAAAGGGGCCCTACGAGCAGTACTTC. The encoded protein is CASSDSKLKGPYEQYF.

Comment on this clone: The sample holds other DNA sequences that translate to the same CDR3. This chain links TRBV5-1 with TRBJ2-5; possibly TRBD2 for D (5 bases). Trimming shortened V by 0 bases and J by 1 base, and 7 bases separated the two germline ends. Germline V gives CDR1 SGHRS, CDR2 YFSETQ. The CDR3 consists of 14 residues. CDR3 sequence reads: CASSLAGSQETQYF. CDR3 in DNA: TGCGCCAGCAGCTTGGCGGGGAGCCAAGAGACCCAGTACTTC.

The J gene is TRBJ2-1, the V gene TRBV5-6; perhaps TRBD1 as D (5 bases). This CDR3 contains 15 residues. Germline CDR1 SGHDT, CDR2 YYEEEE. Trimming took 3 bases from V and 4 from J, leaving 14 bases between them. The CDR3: CASSSRGGLYNEQFF. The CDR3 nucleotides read TGTGCCAGCAGCTCAAGGGGTGGCCTTTACAATGAGCAGTTCTTC.

CDR3 amino acids: CASSGLGGLLNGYTF. DNA of the CDR3: TGTGCCAGCAGCGGCCTGGGGGGTCTATTAAATGGCTACACCTTC. The genes are TRBV21-1 and TRBJ1-2. TRBV21-1 is noted as a pseudogene. The CDR3 consists of 15 residues.

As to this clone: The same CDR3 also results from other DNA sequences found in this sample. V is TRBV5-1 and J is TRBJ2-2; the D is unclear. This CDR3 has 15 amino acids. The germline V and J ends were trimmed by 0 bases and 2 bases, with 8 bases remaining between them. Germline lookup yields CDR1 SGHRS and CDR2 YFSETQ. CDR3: CASSLDTPNTGELFF. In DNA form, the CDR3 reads TGCGCCAGCAGCTTGGACACCCCTAACACCGGGGAGCTGTTTTTT. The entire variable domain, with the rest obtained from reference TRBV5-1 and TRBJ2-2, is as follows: KAGVTQTPRYLIKTRGQQVTLSCSPISGHRSVSWYQQTPGQGLQFLFEYFSETQRNKGNFPGRFSGRQFSNSRSEMNVSTLELGDSALYLCASSLDTPNTGELFFGEGSRLTVL.

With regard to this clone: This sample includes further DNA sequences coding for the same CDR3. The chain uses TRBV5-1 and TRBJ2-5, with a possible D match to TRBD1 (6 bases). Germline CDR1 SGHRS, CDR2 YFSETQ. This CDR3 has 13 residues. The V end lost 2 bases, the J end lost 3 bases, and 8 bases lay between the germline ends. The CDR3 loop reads CASSFPGEETQYF. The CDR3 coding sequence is TGCGCCAGCAGCTTCCCAGGGGAAGAGACCCAGTACTTC.

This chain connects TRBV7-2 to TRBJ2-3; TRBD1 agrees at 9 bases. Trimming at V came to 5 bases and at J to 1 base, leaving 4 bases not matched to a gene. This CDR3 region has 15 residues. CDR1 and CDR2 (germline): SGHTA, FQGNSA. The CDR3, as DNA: TGTGCCAGCAGCGCGAGGGACAGGGGCACAGATACGCAGTATTTT. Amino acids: CASSARDRGTDTQYF.

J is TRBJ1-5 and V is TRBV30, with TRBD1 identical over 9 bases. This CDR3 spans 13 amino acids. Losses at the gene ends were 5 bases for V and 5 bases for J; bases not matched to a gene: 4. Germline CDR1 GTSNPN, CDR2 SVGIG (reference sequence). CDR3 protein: CAWGGQGDQPQHF. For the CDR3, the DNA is TGTGCCTGGGGGGGACAGGGTGATCAGCCCCAGCATTTT.

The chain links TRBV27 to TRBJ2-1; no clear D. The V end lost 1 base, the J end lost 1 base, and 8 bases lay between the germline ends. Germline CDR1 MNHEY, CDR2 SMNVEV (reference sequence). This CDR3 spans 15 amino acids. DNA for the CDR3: TGTGCCAGCAGTTTATTGGTAGTTTCCTACAATGAGCAGTTCTTC. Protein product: CASSLLVVSYNEQFF.

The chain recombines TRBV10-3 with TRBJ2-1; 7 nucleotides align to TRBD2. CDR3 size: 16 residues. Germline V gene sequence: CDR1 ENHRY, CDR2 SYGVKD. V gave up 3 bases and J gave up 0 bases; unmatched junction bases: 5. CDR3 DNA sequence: TGTGCCATCAGTGATTTAGCGGGTAGCTCCTACAATGAGCAGTTCTTC. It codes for CAISDLAGSSYNEQFF.

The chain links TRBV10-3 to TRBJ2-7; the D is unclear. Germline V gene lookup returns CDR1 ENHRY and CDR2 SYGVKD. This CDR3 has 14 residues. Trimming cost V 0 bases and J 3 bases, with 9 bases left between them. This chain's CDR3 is CAISESASIYEQYF. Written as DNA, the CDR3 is TGTGCCATCAGTGAGTCGGCCTCCATCTACGAGCAGTACTTC.

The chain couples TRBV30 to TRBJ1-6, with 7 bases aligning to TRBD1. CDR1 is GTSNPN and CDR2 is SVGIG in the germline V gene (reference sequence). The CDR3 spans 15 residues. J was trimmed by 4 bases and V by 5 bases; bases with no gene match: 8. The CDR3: CAWEGRDRYNSPLHF. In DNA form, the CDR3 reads TGTGCCTGGGAAGGACGGGACAGATATAATTCACCCCTCCACTTT.

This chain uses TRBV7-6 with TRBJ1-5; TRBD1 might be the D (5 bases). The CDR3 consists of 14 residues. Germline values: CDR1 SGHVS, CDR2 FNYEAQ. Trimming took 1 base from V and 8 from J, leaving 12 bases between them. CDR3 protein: CASSLVGGIEPQHF. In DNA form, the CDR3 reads TGTGCCAGCAGCTTAGTTGGGGGTATTGAGCCCCAGCATTTT.

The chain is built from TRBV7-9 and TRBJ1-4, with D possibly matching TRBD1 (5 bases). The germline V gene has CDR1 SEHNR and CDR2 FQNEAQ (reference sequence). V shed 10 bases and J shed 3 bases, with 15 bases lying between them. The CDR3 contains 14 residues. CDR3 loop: CATRRGAANEKLFF. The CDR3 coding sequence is TGTGCCACCAGGAGAGGGGCGGCTAATGAAAAACTGTTTTTT.

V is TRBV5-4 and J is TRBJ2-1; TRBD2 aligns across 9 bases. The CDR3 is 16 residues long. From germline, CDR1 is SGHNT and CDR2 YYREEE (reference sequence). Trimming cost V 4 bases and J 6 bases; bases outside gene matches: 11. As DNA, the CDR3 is TGTGCCAGCAGCGAGATGGGCGGGAGGGCCGCCAATGAGCAGTTCTTC. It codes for CASSEMGGRAANEQFF.

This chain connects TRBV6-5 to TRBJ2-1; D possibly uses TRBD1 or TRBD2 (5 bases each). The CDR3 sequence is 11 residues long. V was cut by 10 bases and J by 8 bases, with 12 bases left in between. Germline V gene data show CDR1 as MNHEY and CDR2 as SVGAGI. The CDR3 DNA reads TGTGCCACGACGAGAGGGGATGAGCAGTTCTTC. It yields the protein CATTRGDEQFF.

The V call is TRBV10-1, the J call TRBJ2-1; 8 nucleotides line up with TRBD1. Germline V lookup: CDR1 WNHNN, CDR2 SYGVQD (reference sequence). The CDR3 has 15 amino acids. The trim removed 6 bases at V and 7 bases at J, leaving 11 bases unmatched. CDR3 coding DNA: TGCGCCAGCAGCTCTGGGGGGACAGGACGGAATGAGCAGTTCTTC. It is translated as CASSSGGTGRNEQFF.

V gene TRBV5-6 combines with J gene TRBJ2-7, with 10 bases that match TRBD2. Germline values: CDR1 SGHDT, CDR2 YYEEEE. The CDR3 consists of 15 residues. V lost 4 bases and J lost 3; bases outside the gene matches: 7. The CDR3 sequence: CASSPLAGVDYEQYF. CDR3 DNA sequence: TGTGCCAGCAGCCCCCTAGCGGGAGTGGACTACGAGCAGTACTTC.

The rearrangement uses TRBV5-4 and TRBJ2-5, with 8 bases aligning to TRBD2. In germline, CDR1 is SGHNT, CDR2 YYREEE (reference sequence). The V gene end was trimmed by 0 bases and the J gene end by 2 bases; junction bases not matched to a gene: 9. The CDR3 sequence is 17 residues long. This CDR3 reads CASSLAGGTRLQETQYF. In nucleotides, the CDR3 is TGTGCCAGCAGCTTGGCTGGGGGGACTAGACTTCAAGAGACCCAGTACTTC. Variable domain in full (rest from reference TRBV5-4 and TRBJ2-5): ETGVTQSPTHLIKTRGQQVTLRCSSQSGHNTVSWYQQALGQGPQFIFQYYREEENGRGNFPPRFSGLQFPNYSSELNVNALELDDSALYLCASSLAGGTRLQETQYFGPGTRLLVL.

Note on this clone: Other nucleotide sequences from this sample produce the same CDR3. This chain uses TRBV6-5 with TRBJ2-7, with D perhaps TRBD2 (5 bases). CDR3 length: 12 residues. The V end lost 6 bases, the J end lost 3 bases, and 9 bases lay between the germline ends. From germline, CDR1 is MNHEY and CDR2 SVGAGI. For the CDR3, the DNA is TGTGCCAGCAGGACCGGGGACTACGAGCAGTACTTC. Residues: CASRTGDYEQYF.